Listed below are T cell receptor beta chains from one sample, sequenced in a study of blood T cell repertoires in COVID-19. The table came from immunoSEQ multiplex PCR; TCRdb's copy has only in-frame clones and leaves some out. The sample holds over 450,000 clones; 85% to 90% are singletons and the top ten take roughly 7.4%. Input material: peripheral blood. These receptors all stem from a woman in her forties or fifties with COVID-19, enrolled during active disease. Each CDR3 is given with its conserved first and last residue. The order of the fields is CDR3 DNA, CDR3 protein, D gene, clone size, J gene, V gene. The D gene is left open where the match is weak. A row's size may be missing; if present it is once, few, many or a size class.

CDR3nt: TGTGCCAGTAGTATAGCCCTAAGGGACAATCGGGACATTCAGTACTTC; CDR3aa: CASSIALRDNRDIQYF; d_gene: -; abundance: -; j_gene: TRBJ2-4; v_gene: TRBV19
CDR3nt: TGCGCCAGTACCCCGCCCGGGGGCTATGGCTACACCTTC; CDR3aa: CASTPPGGYGYTF; d_gene: -; abundance: -; j_gene: TRBJ1-2; v_gene: TRBV5-1
CDR3nt: TGCGCCAGCAGGGAGGGCTGGGGCACTGAAGCTTTCTTT; CDR3aa: CASREGWGTEAFF; d_gene: -; abundance: -; j_gene: TRBJ1-1; v_gene: TRBV5-1
CDR3nt: TGTGCCAGCAGCTTTGAGGGGGAGCGGCCCCAGCATTTT; CDR3aa: CASSFEGERPQHF; d_gene: -; abundance: -; j_gene: TRBJ1-5; v_gene: TRBV9
CDR3nt: TGTGCCACGTCATTGGCGGGGGGGCAGGAGACCCAGTACTTC; CDR3aa: CATSLAGGQETQYF; d_gene: TRBD2; abundance: -; j_gene: TRBJ2-5; v_gene: TRBV19
CDR3nt: TGTGCCAGCAGCTCCCTAGCGGGGGGAACAGATACGCAGTATTTT; CDR3aa: CASSSLAGGTDTQYF; d_gene: TRBD2; abundance: once; j_gene: TRBJ2-3; v_gene: TRBV6-2/TRBV6-3
CDR3nt: TGTGCCAGCAGTGAAGGACAGGCAGGGAACTATGGCTACACCTTC; CDR3aa: CASSEGQAGNYGYTF; d_gene: -; abundance: once; j_gene: TRBJ1-2; v_gene: TRBV6-1
CDR3nt: TGTGCCAGCAGCCAAGTAAAACAGGTGGTGGGGACCCAGTACTTC; CDR3aa: CASSQVKQVVGTQYF; d_gene: -; abundance: -; j_gene: TRBJ2-5; v_gene: TRBV3-1/TRBV3-2
CDR3nt: TGTGCCAGCACCCGGGGGATGGGGACGGTGGAGTTCTTT; CDR3aa: CASTRGMGTVEFF; d_gene: -; abundance: -; j_gene: TRBJ1-1; v_gene: TRBV12-3/TRBV12-4
CDR3nt: TGTGCCAGCAGCTTAATCCGGGACAGAAGCCGCTATGGCTACACCTTC; CDR3aa: CASSLIRDRSRYGYTF; d_gene: TRBD1; abundance: -; j_gene: TRBJ1-2; v_gene: TRBV7-3
CDR3nt: TGTGCCAGCAGCTTGGGTTCCGGGACTGAAGCTTTCTTT; CDR3aa: CASSLGSGTEAFF; d_gene: -; abundance: -; j_gene: TRBJ1-1; v_gene: TRBV5-5
CDR3nt: TGTGCCAGCAGCTTAGGCGACGGGGACACTGAAGCTTTCTTT; CDR3aa: CASSLGDGDTEAFF; d_gene: -; abundance: -; j_gene: TRBJ1-1; v_gene: TRBV11-3
CDR3nt: TGTGCCAGCAGTGAAGCGCCCGCACTGCCAACTAATGAAAAACTGTTTTTT; CDR3aa: CASSEAPALPTNEKLFF; d_gene: -; abundance: -; j_gene: TRBJ1-4; v_gene: TRBV6-1
CDR3nt: TGTGCCAGCAGCCAACAACAGGCCCAATGGACTGAAGCTTTCTTT; CDR3aa: CASSQQQAQWTEAFF; d_gene: -; abundance: once; j_gene: TRBJ1-1; v_gene: TRBV4-2
CDR3nt: TGTGCCAGCAGTTTAAAGGGTAGTAGAGGGTATAATGAAAAACTGTTTTTT; CDR3aa: CASSLKGSRGYNEKLFF; d_gene: -; abundance: -; j_gene: TRBJ1-4; v_gene: TRBV28
CDR3nt: TGCAGCACCAGGTCAGGGGGTGAAGCTTTCTTT; CDR3aa: CSTRSGGEAFF; d_gene: TRBD1; abundance: -; j_gene: TRBJ1-1; v_gene: TRBV29-1
CDR3nt: TGTGCCAGCAGTTTAGAGGCGCCTTTGCTGAACACTGAAGCTTTCTTT; CDR3aa: CASSLEAPLLNTEAFF; d_gene: -; abundance: -; j_gene: TRBJ1-1; v_gene: TRBV28
CDR3nt: TGTGCCACAGCAGTCGGTGAGGTCTTGGACACAGATACGCAGTATTTT; CDR3aa: CATAVGEVLDTDTQYF; d_gene: -; abundance: few; j_gene: TRBJ2-3; v_gene: TRBV10-3
CDR3nt: TGCGCCAGCAGCCGTGGGAGGGGACAGAACACTGAAGCTTTCTTT; CDR3aa: CASSRGRGQNTEAFF; d_gene: -; abundance: -; j_gene: TRBJ1-1; v_gene: TRBV5-1
CDR3nt: TGTGCCAGCAGCTTAGCTTGGGGGCCGGAGGAGACCCAGTACTTC; CDR3aa: CASSLAWGPEETQYF; d_gene: -; abundance: -; j_gene: TRBJ2-5; v_gene: TRBV7-6
CDR3nt: TGTGCCAGCAGCCGAGTCCTCTACGAGCAGTACTTC; CDR3aa: CASSRVLYEQYF; d_gene: -; abundance: -; j_gene: TRBJ2-7; v_gene: TRBV14
CDR3nt: TGTGCCAGTAGTCTCACGGGCCCGTGGACAGCCACCGGGGAGCTGTTTTTT; CDR3aa: CASSLTGPWTATGELFF; d_gene: -; abundance: -; j_gene: TRBJ2-2; v_gene: TRBV19
CDR3nt: TGCGCCAGCAGCTTGGGACAGGGAAGTTTCGATGGCTACACCTTC; CDR3aa: CASSLGQGSFDGYTF; d_gene: TRBD1; abundance: -; j_gene: TRBJ1-2; v_gene: TRBV5-1
CDR3nt: TGTGCCAGTGAGGACAGGGGCGATGAAAAACTGTTTTTT; CDR3aa: CASEDRGDEKLFF; d_gene: TRBD1; abundance: -; j_gene: TRBJ1-4; v_gene: TRBV19
CDR3nt: TGTGCCAGTAGTGACAGGAACTATGGCTACACCTTC; CDR3aa: CASSDRNYGYTF; d_gene: -; abundance: -; j_gene: TRBJ1-2; v_gene: TRBV19
CDR3nt: TGTGCCAGCAGCTATGGCGGGGGACAGGGTAACACTGAAGCTTTCTTT; CDR3aa: CASSYGGGQGNTEAFF; d_gene: TRBD1; abundance: -; j_gene: TRBJ1-1; v_gene: TRBV5-4
CDR3nt: TGTGCCACCAGCGTTGACCCCGGAGGTCGGGAGCAGTACTTC; CDR3aa: CATSVDPGGREQYF; d_gene: -; abundance: -; j_gene: TRBJ2-7; v_gene: TRBV15
CDR3nt: TGTGCCAGCAGCCAATCACGGGGGGCGGGTGAGCAGTTCTTC; CDR3aa: CASSQSRGAGEQFF; d_gene: -; abundance: -; j_gene: TRBJ2-1; v_gene: TRBV14
CDR3nt: TGTGCTAGTGGTTCACTTGGGGGGAGGTATAACGAAAAACTGTTTTTT; CDR3aa: CASGSLGGRYNEKLFF; d_gene: -; abundance: -; j_gene: TRBJ1-4; v_gene: TRBV12-5
CDR3nt: TGTGCTAGTGGTGCAGGGGCTGGGGCCAACGTCCTGACTTTC; CDR3aa: CASGAGAGANVLTF; d_gene: -; abundance: -; j_gene: TRBJ2-6; v_gene: TRBV12-5
CDR3nt: TGTGCCAGCAGCCAAGATTTGGGAGGCTGGGATGGTACTGAAGCTTTCTTT; CDR3aa: CASSQDLGGWDGTEAFF; d_gene: -; abundance: -; j_gene: TRBJ1-1; v_gene: TRBV14
CDR3nt: TGTGCCAGCTCACCCCCCGGCAGGGGACTAGCCTTCAATGAGCAGTTCTTC; CDR3aa: CASSPPGRGLAFNEQFF; d_gene: TRBD2; abundance: -; j_gene: TRBJ2-1; v_gene: TRBV18
CDR3nt: TGCGCCAGCAGCTTACAGGGGGCCTCGGTAGAGACTGAAGCTTTCTTT; CDR3aa: CASSLQGASVETEAFF; d_gene: TRBD1; abundance: -; j_gene: TRBJ1-1; v_gene: TRBV5-1
CDR3nt: TGTGCCAGCAGCTTAGGGGGGCCCTCCTACGAGCAGTACTTC; CDR3aa: CASSLGGPSYEQYF; d_gene: -; abundance: -; j_gene: TRBJ2-7; v_gene: TRBV7-9
CDR3nt: TGCGCCAGCAGTGAGTCCCGAAAACAGGCTGAAGCTTTCTTT; CDR3aa: CASSESRKQAEAFF; d_gene: -; abundance: -; j_gene: TRBJ1-1; v_gene: TRBV10-1
CDR3nt: TGTGCCAGCAGCAGGACAGGGGTTCAGCCCCAGCATTTT; CDR3aa: CASSRTGVQPQHF; d_gene: TRBD1; abundance: few; j_gene: TRBJ1-5; v_gene: TRBV9
CDR3nt: TGTGCCAGCAGCTTATTGGGAGACGAGCAGTACTTC; CDR3aa: CASSLLGDEQYF; d_gene: -; abundance: -; j_gene: TRBJ2-7; v_gene: TRBV11-2
CDR3nt: TGTGCCAGCAGTCAAACAGGGGGCCCTGGAAACACCATATATTTT; CDR3aa: CASSQTGGPGNTIYF; d_gene: TRBD1; abundance: -; j_gene: TRBJ1-3; v_gene: TRBV6-5
CDR3nt: TGTGCCAGCAGTTTATCAGGGACACCCAACAACTATGGCTACACCTTC; CDR3aa: CASSLSGTPNNYGYTF; d_gene: -; abundance: once; j_gene: TRBJ1-2; v_gene: TRBV28
CDR3nt: TGTGCCATCAGTGAGGCGAGACAGAAAGAGACCCAGTACTTC; CDR3aa: CAISEARQKETQYF; d_gene: -; abundance: -; j_gene: TRBJ2-5; v_gene: TRBV10-3
CDR3nt: TGTGCCAGCAGCCGACAGGGTTCTTACGAGCAGTACTTC; CDR3aa: CASSRQGSYEQYF; d_gene: TRBD1; abundance: -; j_gene: TRBJ2-7; v_gene: TRBV3-1/TRBV3-2
CDR3nt: TGTGCCAGCCGCAGCGGGAAGGCAGATACGCAGTATTTT; CDR3aa: CASRSGKADTQYF; d_gene: TRBD2; abundance: -; j_gene: TRBJ2-3; v_gene: TRBV2
CDR3nt: TGTGCCAGCAGTCTACAGGGGGGTGGCTACACCTTC; CDR3aa: CASSLQGGGYTF; d_gene: TRBD1; abundance: once; j_gene: TRBJ1-2; v_gene: TRBV12-3/TRBV12-4
CDR3nt: TGTGCCAGCAGCTCTCGACAGGGGAGCACTGAAGCTTTCTTT; CDR3aa: CASSSRQGSTEAFF; d_gene: TRBD1; abundance: -; j_gene: TRBJ1-1; v_gene: TRBV11-2
CDR3nt: TGTGCCAGTAGTATCGGGGTAGGGGGACAAACCTATGGCTACACCTTC; CDR3aa: CASSIGVGGQTYGYTF; d_gene: -; abundance: -; j_gene: TRBJ1-2; v_gene: TRBV19
CDR3nt: TGCGCCAGCGCCCCGGAGGGGTTCTATGGCTACACCTTC; CDR3aa: CASAPEGFYGYTF; d_gene: -; abundance: -; j_gene: TRBJ1-2; v_gene: TRBV5-1
CDR3nt: TGTGCCAGTAGTGTTTCCGGGACAGGGTGGAGCAATCAGCCCCAGCATTTT; CDR3aa: CASSVSGTGWSNQPQHF; d_gene: TRBD1; abundance: -; j_gene: TRBJ1-5; v_gene: TRBV19
CDR3nt: TGCGCCAGCAGCTTGACGGGGGGCATAATGAACACTGAAGCTTTCTTT; CDR3aa: CASSLTGGIMNTEAFF; d_gene: -; abundance: -; j_gene: TRBJ1-1; v_gene: TRBV5-1
CDR3nt: TGTGCCAGCAGCTTAACGGCGGGAGAACGGACAGATACGCAGTATTTT; CDR3aa: CASSLTAGERTDTQYF; d_gene: TRBD2; abundance: once; j_gene: TRBJ2-3; v_gene: TRBV11-2
CDR3nt: TGTGCCTGGAGTAGGGGTCAGAACACTGAAGCTTTCTTT; CDR3aa: CAWSRGQNTEAFF; d_gene: -; abundance: once; j_gene: TRBJ1-1; v_gene: TRBV30
CDR3nt: TGTGCCAGCAGTCCTAGGACAGGGGGCATCTCTGGGAATGAGCAGTTCTTC; CDR3aa: CASSPRTGGISGNEQFF; d_gene: TRBD1; abundance: -; j_gene: TRBJ2-1; v_gene: TRBV6-6
CDR3nt: TGTGCCAGCAGGAGGCAGACGAACACCGGGGAGCTGTTTTTT; CDR3aa: CASRRQTNTGELFF; d_gene: -; abundance: -; j_gene: TRBJ2-2; v_gene: TRBV6-5
CDR3nt: TGTGCCAGCAGTTTAGGTGGGGGCCATGGCTACACCTTC; CDR3aa: CASSLGGGHGYTF; d_gene: -; abundance: -; j_gene: TRBJ1-2; v_gene: TRBV28
CDR3nt: TGTGCCAGCAGTGGACTGGAAGGAGAGACCCAGTACTTC; CDR3aa: CASSGLEGETQYF; d_gene: -; abundance: -; j_gene: TRBJ2-5; v_gene: TRBV2
CDR3nt: TGCGCCAGCAGCTGGGGGGTGAACACTGAAGCTTTCTTT; CDR3aa: CASSWGVNTEAFF; d_gene: -; abundance: -; j_gene: TRBJ1-1; v_gene: TRBV5-1